This T cell receptor beta chain was identified during a study of blood T cell repertoires in COVID-19. Study context: Sites in the United States, Italy and Spain provided acute and convalescent COVID-19 samples. PBMCs, B-cell-depleted T cells, or T cells provided the cDNA or gDNA that made up the material.

TCRdb keeps only in-frame clones here, not all; method: immunoSEQ multiplex PCR. This sample carries fewer than 300,000 clones, 85% of them seen once, and the ten largest clones take roughly 2.6%. Germline assignment: CDR1 MNHNS and CDR2 SASEGT. Unmatched junction bases numbered 5, after V lost 3 bases and J lost 2 bases. CDR3 size: 15 residues. The sequence was obtained from a woman aged 45-65 years who had recovered from COVID-19. Sequencing input: PBMCs or T cells enriched from blood (not recorded which). The gene calls are TRBV6-1 and TRBJ2-7, with 9 bases identical to TRBD1. CDR3 DNA sequence: TGTGCCAGCAGTGACCCGGGACAGGGCACCTACGAGCAGTACTTC. Its translation: CASSDPGQGTYEQYF.